A single sample is the source of the 19 T cell receptor beta chains below, sequenced in a study of control samples from healthy donors and cancer patients. TCRdb keeps only in-frame clones here, not all; method: immunoSEQ multiplex PCR. Among about 150,000 clones listed, 93% were seen once. Sequencing used blood. The receptors were gathered from a man aged 18 to 29 in good health.

This chain joins TRBV4-1 and TRBJ1-2; D is undetermined. The CDR3 is 13 residues long. Germline CDR1 is MGHRA and CDR2 is YSYEKL. V was clipped by 4 bases and J by 9 bases, with 15 bases between them. The DNA of the CDR3 is TGCGCCAGCAGCCTGTCTTTATCCGCCAGCTACACCTTC. This gives the protein CASSLSLSASYTF.

The rearrangement links TRBV6-5 to TRBJ2-2, with D unclear. CDR1 MNHEY and CDR2 SVGAGI come from the germline V gene. V lost 6 bases and J lost 0, with 5 bases in between. The CDR3 covers 13 residues. The chain's CDR3 is CASRNANTGELFF. The CDR3 nucleotides read TGTGCCAGCAGGAATGCGAACACCGGGGAGCTGTTTTTT.

V usage is TRBV7-8 and J usage is TRBJ2-5; D remains unclear. V lost 3 bases, J lost 1 base, and 9 bases lay in between. CDR3 length: 14 amino acids. Germline lookup yields CDR1 SGHVS and CDR2 FQNEAQ. As DNA, the CDR3 is TGTGCCAGCAGCTTCTCGTGGGTCCAAGAGACCCAGTACTTC. This gives the protein CASSFSWVQETQYF.

V gene TRBV29-1 combines with J gene TRBJ1-1; possible D gene TRBD1, 6 bases. CDR3 length equals 13 residues. Trimming cost V 6 bases and J 6 bases, with 17 bases left between them. Germline V gene data show CDR1 as SQVTM and CDR2 as ANQGSEA. The CDR3 is CSVRRGQRSEAFF. The CDR3 DNA reads TGCAGCGTCCGGCGGGGGCAGCGGTCTGAAGCTTTCTTT.

The chain carries TRBV19 and TRBJ1-5, with D possibly TRBD1 on 6 matching bases. CDR1 and CDR2 from the germline V gene are LNHDA and SQIVND (reference sequence). This CDR3 comprises 16 residues. V dropped 0 bases and J dropped 4 bases, with 13 bases sitting between them. CDR3 in DNA: TGTGCCAGTAGTATAGAGGACAGCCCGGTTAATCAGCCCCAGCATTTT. Protein: CASSIEDSPVNQPQHF.

The CDR3 bases are TGTGCCAGCAGCTTGGCGGGTTTCAATGAAAAACTGTTTTTT. Protein: CASSLAGFNEKLFF. The chain carries TRBV5-4 and TRBJ1-4; D gene ambiguous. The CDR3 contains 14 residues. The V end was cut by 0 bases, the J end by 5 bases, with 8 bases between. CDR1 and CDR2 (germline): SGHNT, YYREEE (reference sequence).

The chain carries TRBV6-5 and TRBJ1-3; D call uncertain. This CDR3 contains 12 residues. The V end lost 6 bases, the J end lost 4 bases, and 7 bases lay between the germline ends. The germline CDR1 and CDR2 sequences are MNHEY and SVGAGI. The CDR3 nucleotides read TGTGCCAGCAGCCGGACCGGAAACACCATATATTTT. Residues: CASSRTGNTIYF.

V usage is TRBV6-6 and J usage is TRBJ2-3; D gene uncertain. This CDR3 has 12 residues. Per the germline V gene, CDR1 is MNHNY and CDR2 is SVGAGI (reference sequence). Trimming removed 6 bases at V and 0 bases at J, with 4 bases between. CDR3 residues: CASRDSTDTQYF. The CDR3 region has the DNA TGTGCCAGCAGGGACAGCACAGATACGCAGTATTTT.

The V call is TRBV10-2, the J call TRBJ2-2; unclear D gene. Deletions cut 7 bases from V and 2 bases from J, with 17 bases between. Germline CDR1 and CDR2: WSHSY and SAAADI. This CDR3 region has 16 residues. CDR3 sequence reads: CASTSGWVPNTGELFF. The CDR3 DNA follows: TGCGCCAGCACCTCAGGCTGGGTCCCAAACACCGGGGAGCTGTTTTTT.

This chain joins TRBV19 and TRBJ2-7; 13 nucleotides align to TRBD2. This CDR3 is 15 amino acids long. V lost 5 bases, J lost 2 bases, and 3 bases stayed unmatched. Germline V gives CDR1 LNHDA, CDR2 SQIVND (reference sequence). CDR3 region: CASSPGTSGAYEQYF. For the CDR3, the DNA is TGTGCCAGTAGTCCTGGGACTAGCGGGGCCTACGAGCAGTACTTC.

V and J are TRBV5-1 and TRBJ2-7, with a possible D match to TRBD1 (6 bases). The CDR3 is 17 amino acids. V lost 3 bases to trimming and J lost 2 bases, with 21 bases between them. Germline-derived CDR1 and CDR2 are SGHRS and YFSETQ. The CDR3 sequence: CASSSRQGPPPTYEQYF. CDR3 DNA sequence: TGCGCCAGCAGCTCCCGGCAGGGGCCACCGCCTACCTACGAGCAGTACTTC.

The chain uses TRBV27 and TRBJ2-1; D call uncertain. V lost 3 bases and J 5 bases, leaving 11 bases between the germline ends. CDR1 is MNHEY, CDR2 SMNVEV, per germline (reference sequence). The CDR3 totals 14 residues. DNA of the CDR3: TGTGCCAGCAGTTTCCCGGCCAATAACAATGAGCAGTTCTTC. This translates into CASSFPANNNEQFF.

The chain carries TRBV7-2 and TRBJ1-4; 8 bases line up with TRBD1. CDR1 is SGHTA and CDR2 is FQGNSA in the germline V gene. The length of the CDR3 is 15 residues. The ends lost 8 bases at V and 5 bases at J; junction bases unmatched: 10. In DNA, the CDR3 is TGTGCCAGCGGGGGCCGACAGGGGTTAAATGAAAAACTGTTTTTT. It specifies CASGGRQGLNEKLFF.

The chain carries TRBV4-1 and TRBJ2-7, with unresolved D. Trimming took off 4 bases at V and 0 bases at J, with 10 bases between the two ends. This CDR3 region has 14 residues. Per the germline V gene, CDR1 is MGHRA and CDR2 is YSYEKL. In DNA form, the CDR3 reads TGCGCCAGCAGCCCTCAAATAAGCTCCTACGAGCAGTACTTC. Protein product: CASSPQISSYEQYF.

This rearrangement joins TRBV11-2 to TRBJ1-3, with unresolved D. Germline lookup yields CDR1 SGHAT and CDR2 FQNNGV. Deletions cut 3 bases from V and 3 bases from J, with 12 bases between. CDR3 length equals 15 residues. The CDR3 DNA is TGTGCCAGCAGCTTTGCCGAAGATCGTGGAAACACCATATATTTT. Amino acid sequence: CASSFAEDRGNTIYF.

J is TRBJ1-2 and V is TRBV15; 8 nucleotides match TRBD1. This CDR3 has 13 residues. Germline CDR1 reads LNHNV; CDR2 reads YYDKDF (reference sequence). The J segment lost 3 bases and the V segment lost 3 bases, leaving 0 bases of the junction unmatched. The CDR3: CATSRGQDYGYTF. For the CDR3, the DNA is TGTGCCACCAGCAGGGGACAGGACTATGGCTACACCTTC.

A single count supports this clone. V and J are TRBV11-3 and TRBJ2-1; tentative D call: TRBD1 (6 bases). Germline V gene lookup returns CDR1 SGHNT and CDR2 YENEEA. Trimming shortened V by 5 bases and J by 5 bases, and 16 bases separated the two germline ends. CDR3 length: 15 amino acids. CDR3 bases: TGTGCCAGCAGCCTTAGGACGGGACACCACAATGAGCAGTTCTTC. This gives the protein CASSLRTGHHNEQFF.

This chain connects TRBV6-5 to TRBJ2-7, with D possibly being TRBD2 (5 bases). Germline CDR1 reads MNHEY; CDR2 reads SVGAGI. This CDR3 is 13 amino acids long. Trimming cost V 7 bases and J 3 bases, with 13 bases left between them. The CDR3 sequence: CASTRDGGYEQYF. The CDR3 coding sequence is TGTGCCAGCACCAGAGACGGAGGCTACGAGCAGTACTTC.

The chain employs TRBV27 and TRBJ1-1; D gene uncertain. V was clipped by 0 bases and J by 0 bases, with 8 bases between them. The CDR3 spans 15 residues. In germline, CDR1 is MNHEY, CDR2 SMNVEV (reference sequence). CDR3 in DNA: TGTGCCAGCAGTTTATCTAAAAGCGTGAACACTGAAGCTTTCTTT. It encodes CASSLSKSVNTEAFF.